The clone carrying this TCR beta chain appeared many times. Its specificity is unknown. This sample is part of a study of Graves' ophthalmopathy and Graves' hyperthyroidism. Regarding the study as a whole: A model built from 13 signatures distinguished ophthalmopathy from stable hyperthyroidism with 87.88% sensitivity and around 81% specificity. Among expanded thyroid clonotypes above 0.001 frequency, most also occurred in blood.

For donors with ophthalmopathy, the disease showed moderate-to-severe activity, reached CAS ≥3 and NOSPECS ≥4, and had lasted under 3 months. Exclusion applied to patients with other autoimmune diseases, uncontrolled infections, pregnancy or lactation. CDR1 and CDR2 from the germline V gene are SGHRS and YFSETQ. This CDR3 has 13 amino acids. V lost 0 bases, J lost 5 bases, and 8 bases lay in between. The TCR beta CDR3 regions underwent amplification from RNA transcripts. In the first round, RT-PCR was carried out with HTBI primers, and a multiplex PCR formed the second round. One entry per CDR3 protein results from TCRdb running MiXCR on the multiplex PCR reads. The data show under 350,000 distinct CDR3 sequences, with 17% seen just once and 12% held by the top ten.

This rearrangement joins TRBV5-1 to TRBJ2-5; D remains ambiguous. Sequenced material: peripheral blood. The receptor's source is an adult man with Graves' ophthalmopathy. The CDR3 region is CASSLVVGETQYF. CDR3 bases: TGCGCCAGCAGCTTGGTGGTCGGTGAGACCCAGTACTTC.